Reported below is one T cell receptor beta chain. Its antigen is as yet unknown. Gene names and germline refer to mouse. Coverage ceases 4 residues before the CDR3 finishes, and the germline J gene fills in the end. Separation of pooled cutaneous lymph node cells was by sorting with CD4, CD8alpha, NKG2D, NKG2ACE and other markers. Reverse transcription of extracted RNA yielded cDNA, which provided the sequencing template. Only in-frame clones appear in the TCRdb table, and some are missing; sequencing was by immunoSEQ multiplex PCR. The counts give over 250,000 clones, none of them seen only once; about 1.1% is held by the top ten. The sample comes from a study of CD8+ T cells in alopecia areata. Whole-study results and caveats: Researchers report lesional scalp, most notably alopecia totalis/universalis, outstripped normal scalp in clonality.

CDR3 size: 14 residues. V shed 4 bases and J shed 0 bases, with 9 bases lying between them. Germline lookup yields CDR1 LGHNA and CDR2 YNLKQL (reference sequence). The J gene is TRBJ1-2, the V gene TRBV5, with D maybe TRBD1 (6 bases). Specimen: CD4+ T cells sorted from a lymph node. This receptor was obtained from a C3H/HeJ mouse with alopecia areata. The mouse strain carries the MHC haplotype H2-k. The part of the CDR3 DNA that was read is TGTGCCAGCAGCCCGGGACACTCAAACTCC. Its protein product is CASSPGHSNS. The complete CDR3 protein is CASSPGHSNSDYTF.